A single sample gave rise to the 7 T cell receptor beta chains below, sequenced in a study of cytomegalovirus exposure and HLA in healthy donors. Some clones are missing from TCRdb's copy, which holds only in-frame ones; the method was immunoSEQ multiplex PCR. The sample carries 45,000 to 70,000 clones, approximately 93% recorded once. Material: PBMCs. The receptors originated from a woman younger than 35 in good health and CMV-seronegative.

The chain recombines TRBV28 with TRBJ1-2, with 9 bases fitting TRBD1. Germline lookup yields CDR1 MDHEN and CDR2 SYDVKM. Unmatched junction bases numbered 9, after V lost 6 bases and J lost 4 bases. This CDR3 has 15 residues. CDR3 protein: CASRYTGGAFYGYTF. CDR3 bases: TGTGCCAGCAGATATACAGGGGGCGCCTTCTATGGCTACACCTTC.

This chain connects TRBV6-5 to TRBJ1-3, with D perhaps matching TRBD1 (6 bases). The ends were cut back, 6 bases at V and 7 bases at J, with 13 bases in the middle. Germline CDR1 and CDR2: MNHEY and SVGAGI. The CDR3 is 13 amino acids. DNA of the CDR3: TGTGCCAGCAGACAAACAGGGCTCAACACCATATATTTT. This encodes CASRQTGLNTIYF.

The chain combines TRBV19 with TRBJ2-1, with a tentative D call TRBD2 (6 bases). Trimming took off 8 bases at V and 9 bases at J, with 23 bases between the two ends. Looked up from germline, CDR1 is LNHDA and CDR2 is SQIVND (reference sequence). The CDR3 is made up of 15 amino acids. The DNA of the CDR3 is TGTGCCAGTTCTCGCCTTGCGGGATTGGCCAGTGAGCAGTTCTTC. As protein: CASSRLAGLASEQFF.

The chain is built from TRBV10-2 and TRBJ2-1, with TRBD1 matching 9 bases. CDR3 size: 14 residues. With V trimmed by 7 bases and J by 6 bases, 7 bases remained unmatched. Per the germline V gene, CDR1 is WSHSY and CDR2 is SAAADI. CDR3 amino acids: CASKVQGAFNEQFF. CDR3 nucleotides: TGCGCCAGCAAGGTACAGGGGGCGTTCAATGAGCAGTTCTTC.

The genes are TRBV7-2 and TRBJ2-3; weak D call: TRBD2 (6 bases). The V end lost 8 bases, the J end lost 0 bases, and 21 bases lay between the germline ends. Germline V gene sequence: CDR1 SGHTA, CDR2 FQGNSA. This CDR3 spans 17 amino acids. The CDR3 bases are TGTGCCAGCGGGTCTAGACTAGTTAAGGCTAGCACAGATACGCAGTATTTT. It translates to CASGSRLVKASTDTQYF. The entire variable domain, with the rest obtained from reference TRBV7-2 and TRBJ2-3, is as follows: GAGVSQSPSNKVTEKGKDVELRCDPISGHTALYWYRQSLGQGLEFLIYFQGNSAPDKSGLPSDRFSAERTGGSVSTLTIQRTQQEDSAVYLCASGSRLVKASTDTQYFGPGTRLTVL.

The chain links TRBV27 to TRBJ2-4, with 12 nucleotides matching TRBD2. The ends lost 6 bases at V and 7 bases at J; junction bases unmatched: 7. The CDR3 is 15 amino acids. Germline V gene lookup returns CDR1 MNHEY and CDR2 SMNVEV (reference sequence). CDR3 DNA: TGTGCCAGCAGCCAGCAAGGACTAGCGGGGAACATTCAGTACTTC. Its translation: CASSQQGLAGNIQYF.

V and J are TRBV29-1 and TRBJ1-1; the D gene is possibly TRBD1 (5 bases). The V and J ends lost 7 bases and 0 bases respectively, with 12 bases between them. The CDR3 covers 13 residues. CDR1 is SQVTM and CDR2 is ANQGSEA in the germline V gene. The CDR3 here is CSAGKTVNTEAFF. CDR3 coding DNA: TGCAGCGCTGGGAAGACAGTGAACACTGAAGCTTTCTTT.